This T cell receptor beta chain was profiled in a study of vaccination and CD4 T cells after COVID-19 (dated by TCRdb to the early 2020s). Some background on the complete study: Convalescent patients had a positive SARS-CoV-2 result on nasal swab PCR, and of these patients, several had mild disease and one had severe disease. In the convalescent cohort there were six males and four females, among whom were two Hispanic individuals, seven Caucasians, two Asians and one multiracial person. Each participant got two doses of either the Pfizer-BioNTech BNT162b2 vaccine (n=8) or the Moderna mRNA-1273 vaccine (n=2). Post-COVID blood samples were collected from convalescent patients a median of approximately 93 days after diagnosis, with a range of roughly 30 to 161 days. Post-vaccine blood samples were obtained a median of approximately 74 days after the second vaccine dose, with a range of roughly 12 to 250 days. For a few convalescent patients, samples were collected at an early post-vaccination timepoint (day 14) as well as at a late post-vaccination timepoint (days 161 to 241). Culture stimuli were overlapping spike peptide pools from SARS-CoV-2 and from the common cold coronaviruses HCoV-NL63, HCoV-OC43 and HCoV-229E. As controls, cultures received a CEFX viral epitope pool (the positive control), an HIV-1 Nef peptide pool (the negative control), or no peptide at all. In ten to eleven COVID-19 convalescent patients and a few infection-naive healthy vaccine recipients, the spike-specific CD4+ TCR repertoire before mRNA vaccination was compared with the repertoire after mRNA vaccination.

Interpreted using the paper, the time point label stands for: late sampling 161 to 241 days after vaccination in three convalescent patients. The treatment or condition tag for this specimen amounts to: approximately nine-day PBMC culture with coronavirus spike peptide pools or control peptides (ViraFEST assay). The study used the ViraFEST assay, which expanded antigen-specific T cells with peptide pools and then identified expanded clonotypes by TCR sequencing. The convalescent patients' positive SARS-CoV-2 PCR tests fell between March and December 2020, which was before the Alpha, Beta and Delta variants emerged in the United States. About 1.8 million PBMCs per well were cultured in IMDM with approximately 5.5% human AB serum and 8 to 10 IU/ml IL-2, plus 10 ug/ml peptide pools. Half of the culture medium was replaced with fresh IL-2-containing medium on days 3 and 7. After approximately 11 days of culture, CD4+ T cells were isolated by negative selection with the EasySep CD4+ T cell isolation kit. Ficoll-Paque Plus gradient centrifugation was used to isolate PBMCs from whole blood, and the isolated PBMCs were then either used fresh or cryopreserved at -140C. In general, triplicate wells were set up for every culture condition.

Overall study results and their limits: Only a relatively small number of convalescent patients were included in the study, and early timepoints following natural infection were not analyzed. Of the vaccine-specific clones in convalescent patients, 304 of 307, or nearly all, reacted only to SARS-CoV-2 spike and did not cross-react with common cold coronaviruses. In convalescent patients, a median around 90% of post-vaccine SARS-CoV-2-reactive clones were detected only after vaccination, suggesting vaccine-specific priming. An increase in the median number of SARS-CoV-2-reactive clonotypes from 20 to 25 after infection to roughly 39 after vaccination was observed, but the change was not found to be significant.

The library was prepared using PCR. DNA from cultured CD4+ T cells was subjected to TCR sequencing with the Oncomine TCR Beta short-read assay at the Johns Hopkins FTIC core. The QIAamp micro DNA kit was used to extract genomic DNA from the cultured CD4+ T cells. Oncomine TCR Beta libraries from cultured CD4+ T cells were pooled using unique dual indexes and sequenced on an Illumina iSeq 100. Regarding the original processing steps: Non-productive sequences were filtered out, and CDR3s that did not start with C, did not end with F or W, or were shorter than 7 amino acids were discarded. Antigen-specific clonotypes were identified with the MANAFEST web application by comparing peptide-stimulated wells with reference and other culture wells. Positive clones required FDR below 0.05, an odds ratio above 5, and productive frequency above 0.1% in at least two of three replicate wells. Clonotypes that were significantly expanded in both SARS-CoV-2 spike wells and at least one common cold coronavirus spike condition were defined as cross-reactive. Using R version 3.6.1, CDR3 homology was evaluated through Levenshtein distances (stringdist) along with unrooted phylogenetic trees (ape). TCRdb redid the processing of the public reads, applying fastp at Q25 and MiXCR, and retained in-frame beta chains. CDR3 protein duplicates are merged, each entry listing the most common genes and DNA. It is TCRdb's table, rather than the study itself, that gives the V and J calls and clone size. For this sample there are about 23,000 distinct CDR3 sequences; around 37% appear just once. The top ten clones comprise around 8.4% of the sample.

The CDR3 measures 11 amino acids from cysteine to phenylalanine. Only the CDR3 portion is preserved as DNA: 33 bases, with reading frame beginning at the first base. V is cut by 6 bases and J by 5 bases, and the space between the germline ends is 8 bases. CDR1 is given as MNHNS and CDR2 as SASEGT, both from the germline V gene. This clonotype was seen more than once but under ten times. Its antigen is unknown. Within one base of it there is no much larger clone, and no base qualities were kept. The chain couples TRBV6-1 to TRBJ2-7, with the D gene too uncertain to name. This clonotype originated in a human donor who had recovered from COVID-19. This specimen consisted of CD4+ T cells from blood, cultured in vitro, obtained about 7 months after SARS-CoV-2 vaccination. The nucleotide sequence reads TGTGCCAGCAGGCTTTGGAACGAGCAGTACTTC. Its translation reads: CASRLWNEQYF.